The text below deals with one TCR beta chain. Its antigen is as yet unknown. This sample stems from a study of cytomegalovirus exposure and HLA in healthy donors. Findings of the study overall: Apparent HLA restriction characterized most CMV-associated TCR beta chains in a later analysis. Reports showed the classifier diagnosing cytomegalovirus status with high specificity and sensitivity.

The CDR3 length is 14 residues. Germline values: CDR1 LNHDA, CDR2 SQIVND (reference sequence). The PCR employed 60 Vbeta primers together with 13 Jbeta primers. In the original analysis: Roughly 11 million shared chains were among the about 80 million unique TCR beta chains that a later analysis counted. Sequenced by immunoSEQ multiplex PCR; TCRdb stores in-frame clones only, minus some. That table gives V, J and clone size, and the DNA gave D and trimming. The sample has 120,000 or so clones; approximately 78% are singletons. This clonotype originated in a woman between 35 and 50 years old in good health and CMV-seronegative. V gene TRBV19 combines with J gene TRBJ2-7, with TRBD1 matching over 7 bases. The J call may be incorrect, as the DNA end agrees better with TRBJ2-5. The sample was PBMCs. CDR3 sequence (DNA): TGTGCCAGTAGTACGACGACAGGGCCAGAGACCCAGTACTTC. It is translated as CASSTTTGPETQYF.